This entry is about one T cell receptor beta chain. This clone's antigen is unknown. Per-base quality was not reported, and no clone a single base away is much larger than it. Library preparation used the immunoSEQ multiplex PCR assay. The authors processed their data as follows. During preprocessing, nonproductive sequences were removed, as were CDR3s that did not start with C, did not end with F or W, or were shorter than 7 amino acids. The MANAFEST web app was used to call antigen-specific clonotypes on the basis of expansion compared with the reference and with other culture wells. A clone was considered positive if the clone showed significant expansion compared with the reference culture in 2 of 3 replicate wells at an FDR below 0.05. For a clone to be considered positive, significant expansion relative to all other tandem wells and an odds ratio above 5 were also required. After three terminal residues were trimmed from each end, CDR3 homology was quantified as pairwise Levenshtein distance using the stringdist R package. TCRdb retrieved this table from immuneACCESS and kept in-frame rearrangements only. Not all clones are present; in checked studies, unresolved V genes account for under half, and no reason is known for the remainder. From that table come the V and J calls and clone size; the DNA was used to work out D and trimming. The sample contains just under 30,000 clones, about three quarters of them found a single time. Approximately 13% of the sample is in the top ten clones.

Relative to germline, V is 2 bases shorter and J is 0 bases shorter, with 14 bases between their ends. The germline V gene provides CDR1 SGHAT and CDR2 FQNNGV. The CDR3 covers 17 residues, taking in both the cysteine and the phenylalanine. The DNA shown is the 51-base CDR3, in frame from base 1. The sample comes from a study of CD4 T cells in relation to SARS-CoV-2 and coronaviruses (dated by TCRdb to 2020 to 2023). Study-level background: In the ViraFEST assay, PBMCs were cultured with antigen for about 9 days, after which TCR beta CDR3s were sequenced to identify clonal expansions specific to the antigen. An HIV-1 Nef peptide pool or a no-peptide culture served as the negative reference condition. Using patient-derived lymphoblastoid cell lines, the shared crossreactive spike epitopes were mapped to their HLA restriction. The study assessed, at the TCR clonotype level, memory CD4+ T cell crossreactivity between SARS-CoV-2 and common cold coronavirus spike proteins. The Adaptive Biotechnologies TCR-sequencing kit was used to sequence samples from a few pre-COVID donors and the naive versus memory experiments, whereas other data were Illumina-based. For other donors in the study, expansion assays were sequenced with a different, Illumina-based TCR-beta assay.

Findings and caveats that apply to the study as a whole: Compared with monoreactive clones, crossreactive clones had significantly weaker SARS-CoV-2-driven expansion, a result consistent with antigenic imprinting. Because no donor provided both pre-pandemic and post-infection samples, tracing the source of pre-existing responses was limited. Crossreactivity analysis was centred on spike protein, so crossreactivity against other viral proteins was not assessed. In roughly 60% of donors, memory CD4+ clonotypes turned up that crossrecognized SARS-CoV-2 and at least one common cold coronavirus spike. The study was constrained by small numbers of patients and of tested TCRs.

CD4+ T cells from unexposed donors were collected before the COVID-19 pandemic (2011-2018). After less than 13 days of culture, CD4+ T cells were isolated with the EasySep CD4+ T cell isolation kit. As cell numbers permitted, CD4+ T cells from unexposed donors were tested for reactivity to SARS-CoV-2 S and N and to four common cold coronavirus spike pools. Around 1.9 million PBMCs per well were cultured in IMDM with approximately 5% human AB serum and around 10 IU/ml IL-2. Half of the culture medium was replaced with fresh IL-2-containing medium on days 3 and 7. Each peptide culture condition was generally run in triplicate replicate wells. The leukapheresis product used for the unexposed donors was purchased from a commercial source. PBMCs were isolated from leukapheresis product or whole blood by Ficoll-Paque PLUS gradient centrifugation. The PBMCs went either fresh into the expansion assay or into cryopreservation at -140 degrees C. The QIAamp Micro DNA Kit was used to extract genomic DNA from the CD4+ T cells.

The V and J segments used are TRBV11-2 and TRBJ2-1, with no confident D gene call. The sample comprised CD4+ T cells from PBMCs, cultured in vitro. The clonotype comes from a human donor in good health. The nucleotide sequence is TGTGCCAGCAGCTTACTCTACGGGTCCCGCTCCTACAATGAGCAGTTCTTC. This translates into CASSLLYGSRSYNEQFF.